Listed below are T cell receptor beta chains from one sample, sequenced in a study of cytomegalovirus exposure and HLA in healthy donors. This table comes from immunoSEQ multiplex PCR, and its TCRdb copy is limited to in-frame clones, with some not included. The sample includes 84,000 or so clones, over 65% of them seen just once. Sequenced material: PBMCs. These receptors originate from a man aged 50 to 60 in good health and CMV-seronegative. Both conserved end residues are part of each CDR3. A D gene is named only where the DNA matches it firmly. The size entry is marked missing in some rows and otherwise reads once, few, many or a size class.

V gene	J gene	D gene	clone size	CDR3 protein	CDR3 DNA
TRBV30	TRBJ2-7	-	-	CAWSEGGGLGEQYF	TGTGCCTGGAGTGAGGGGGGGGGACTGGGAGAGCAGTACTTC
TRBV5-8	TRBJ1-5	-	-	CASRKSGAQPQHF	TGTGCCAGCCGCAAATCGGGTGCTCAGCCCCAGCATTTT
TRBV9	TRBJ2-5	-	-	CASSVTPLGVADQETQYF	TGTGCCAGCAGCGTAACCCCCCTCGGGGTAGCGGACCAAGAGACCCAGTACTTC
TRBV5-4	TRBJ2-7	TRBD1	-	CASSVGQSYEQYF	TGTGCCAGCAGCGTGGGACAGTCCTACGAGCAGTACTTC
TRBV5-4	TRBJ1-6	-	-	CASKRAYNSPLHF	TGTGCCAGCAAGAGGGCCTATAATTCACCCCTCCACTTT
TRBV7-2	TRBJ2-7	-	-	CASSLGAVISYEQYF	TGTGCCAGCAGCTTAGGGGCCGTGATCTCCTACGAGCAGTACTTC
TRBV2	TRBJ2-2	-	-	CASSVGATGSAGELFF	TGTGCCAGCAGTGTGGGGGCTACAGGGAGTGCCGGGGAGCTGTTTTTT
TRBV4-1	TRBJ1-2	-	-	CASSQGPATSYTF	TGCGCCAGCAGCCAAGGTCCCGCTACTAGCTACACCTTC
TRBV19	TRBJ2-2	TRBD2	-	CATSGLAGNTGELFF	TGTGCCACCTCCGGACTAGCGGGAAATACCGGGGAGCTGTTTTTT
TRBV25-1	TRBJ1-2	-	once	CASRGSWQGLGGGYGYTF	TGTGCCAGCAGGGGGTCATGGCAGGGCCTAGGCGGCGGCTATGGCTACACCTTC
TRBV7-9	TRBJ2-1	TRBD2	-	CASSGQTSGGTSSYNEQFF	TGTGCCAGCAGCGGGCAGACTAGCGGGGGGACCAGCTCCTACAATGAGCAGTTCTTC
TRBV9	TRBJ1-2	-	-	CASSVEPGGYTF	TGTGCCAGCAGCGTTGAACCAGGTGGCTACACCTTC
TRBV20-1	TRBJ2-5	TRBD1	-	CSQGEQETQYF	TGCTCCCAGGGGGAGCAGGAGACCCAGTACTTC
TRBV5-1	TRBJ2-3	-	once	CASSWRDFSTDTQYF	TGCGCCAGCAGCTGGAGGGACTTTAGCACAGATACGCAGTATTTT
TRBV9	TRBJ1-6	-	-	CASSEGILNSPLHF	TGTGCCAGCAGTGAGGGAATATTAAATTCACCCCTCCACTTT
TRBV6-5	TRBJ1-2	TRBD1	few	CASSYRDSYGYTF	TGTGCCAGCAGTTACCGGGACAGCTATGGCTACACCTTC
TRBV7-3	TRBJ2-3	-	-	CASSLYGGQSDTQYF	TGTGCCAGCAGCCTCTACGGCGGACAATCAGATACGCAGTATTTT
TRBV13	TRBJ2-2	TRBD2	-	CASSPRTSPGRHGELFF	TGTGCCAGCAGCCCCAGGACTAGCCCGGGCCGTCACGGGGAGCTGTTTTTT
TRBV4-1	TRBJ1-3	TRBD1	-	CASSQGPQGARGNTIYF	TGCGCCAGCAGCCAGGGGCCCCAGGGGGCGCGTGGAAACACCATATATTTT
TRBV9	TRBJ1-2	TRBD1	-	CASSVEEAGGGYTF	TGTGCCAGCAGCGTAGAAGAAGCAGGGGGCGGCTACACCTTC
TRBV9	TRBJ2-3	TRBD1	once	CASSVATGGRGDTQYF	TGTGCCAGCAGCGTAGCTACAGGGGGTCGAGGGGATACGCAGTATTTT
TRBV5-8	TRBJ1-4	TRBD1	-	CASSSGALFIGQGNEKLFF	TGTGCCAGCAGCTCGGGAGCCCTTTTTATAGGACAGGGCAATGAAAAACTGTTTTTT
TRBV19	TRBJ2-3	-	once	CASRPSPEQRTDTQYF	TGTGCCAGTAGACCGAGTCCTGAGCAACGCACAGATACGCAGTATTTT
TRBV6-5	TRBJ1-2	TRBD1	-	CASSYSTGSNGYTF	TGTGCCAGCAGTTACTCGACAGGGTCCAATGGCTACACCTTC
TRBV10-2	TRBJ1-5	-	-	CASRALGGNQPQHF	TGCGCCAGCCGAGCGCTAGGGGGAAATCAGCCCCAGCATTTT
TRBV2	TRBJ2-4	-	-	CASSDTHHIKNIQYF	TGTGCCAGCAGCGATACCCACCACATTAAAAACATTCAGTACTTC
TRBV25-1	TRBJ2-6	-	-	CASSEYLGSSGANVLTF	TGTGCCAGCAGTGAATATTTGGGGAGCTCTGGGGCCAACGTCCTGACTTTC
TRBV4-3	TRBJ1-5	-	few	CASSQDLGGGQPQHF	TGCGCCAGCAGCCAAGATCTGGGGGGAGGCCAGCCCCAGCATTTT
TRBV5-1	TRBJ2-1	TRBD2	many	CASSPEGTSGGDEQFF	TGCGCCAGCAGCCCGGAAGGGACTAGCGGGGGAGATGAGCAGTTCTTC
TRBV7-9	TRBJ1-6	-	-	CSSSRESPGVDNSPLHF	TGTTCCAGCAGCCGGGAATCGCCGGGGGTAGATAATTCACCCCTCCACTTT
TRBV6-5	TRBJ1-1	TRBD1	-	CASRTGLDTEAFF	TGTGCCAGCAGGACAGGGCTGGACACTGAAGCTTTCTTT
TRBV6-5	TRBJ1-1	-	once	CASRQGGNTEAFF	TGTGCCAGTAGACAAGGGGGGAACACTGAAGCTTTCTTT
TRBV7-2	TRBJ2-7	TRBD1	-	CASSLMGQTYEQYF	TGTGCCAGCAGCTTAATGGGACAGACCTACGAGCAGTACTTC
TRBV18	TRBJ1-5	TRBD1	few	CASSPGEQGTGEPQHF	TGTGCCAGCTCACCCGGAGAACAGGGGACCGGGGAGCCCCAGCATTTT
TRBV10-3	TRBJ1-2	-	once	CAISGTSERRTDYGYTF	TGTGCCATCAGTGGGACTAGCGAAAGAAGGACGGACTATGGCTACACCTTC
TRBV30	TRBJ1-3	-	-	CAWSGLGISGNTIYF	TGTGCCTGGAGTGGACTCGGGATATCTGGAAACACCATATATTTT
TRBV10-1	TRBJ1-1	-	-	CASISRVGSYTEAFF	TGCGCCAGCATTTCCAGGGTTGGCTCGTACACTGAAGCTTTCTTT
TRBV5-1	TRBJ1-5	TRBD1	-	CASSLDGTGNQPQHF	TGCGCCAGCAGCTTGGACGGGACAGGGAATCAGCCCCAGCATTTT
TRBV11-1	TRBJ2-5	TRBD1	once	CASSLPRKGAGRQETQYF	TGTGCCAGCAGCTTACCCCGCAAGGGGGCAGGTCGGCAAGAGACCCAGTACTTC
TRBV4-2	TRBJ2-2	-	-	CASSQGTIRGNTGELFF	TGTGCCAGCAGCCAAGGGACAATTAGGGGGAACACCGGGGAGCTGTTTTTT
TRBV7-6	TRBJ1-1	-	-	CASSQRGGNTEAFF	TGTGCCAGCAGCCAGAGGGGGGGGAACACTGAAGCTTTCTTT
TRBV7-9	TRBJ1-5	-	-	CSSSLGGAQGPQHF	TGTTCCAGCAGCTTAGGGGGAGCACAGGGGCCCCAGCATTTT
TRBV18	TRBJ2-3	-	-	CASSPRTSTSTDTQYF	TGTGCCAGCTCACCAAGGACAAGCACTAGCACAGATACGCAGTATTTT
TRBV7-9	TRBJ1-4	TRBD1	-	CASSFDRGFEKLFF	TGTGCCAGCAGCTTTGACAGGGGGTTTGAAAAACTGTTTTTT
TRBV5-1	TRBJ2-2	TRBD1	few	CASSSLGTGVVGELFF	TGCGCCAGCAGCTCCCTCGGGACAGGGGTGGTCGGGGAGCTGTTTTTT
TRBV7-9	TRBJ1-1	-	-	CSSSSLEVQAFF	TGTTCCAGCAGCTCGTTGGAGGTTCAAGCTTTCTTT
TRBV5-5	TRBJ1-1	-	once	CASSLTGINTEAFF	TGTGCCAGCAGCTTGACAGGGATTAACACTGAAGCTTTCTTT